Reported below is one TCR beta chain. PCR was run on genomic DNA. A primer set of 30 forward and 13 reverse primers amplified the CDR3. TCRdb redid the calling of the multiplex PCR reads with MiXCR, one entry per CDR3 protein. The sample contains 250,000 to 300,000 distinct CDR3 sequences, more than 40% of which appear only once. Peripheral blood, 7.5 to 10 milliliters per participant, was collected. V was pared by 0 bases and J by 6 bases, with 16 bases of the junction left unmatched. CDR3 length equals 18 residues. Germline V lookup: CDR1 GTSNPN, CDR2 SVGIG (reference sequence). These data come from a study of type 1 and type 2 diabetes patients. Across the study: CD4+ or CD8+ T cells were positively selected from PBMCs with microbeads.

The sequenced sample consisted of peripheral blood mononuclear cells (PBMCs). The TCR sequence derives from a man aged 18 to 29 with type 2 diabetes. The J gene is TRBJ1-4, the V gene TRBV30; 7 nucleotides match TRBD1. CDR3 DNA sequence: TGTGCCTGGAGTGTATTGGTGGTCTGGGGACAGCGGGATGAAAAACTGTTTTTT. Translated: CAWSVLVVWGQRDEKLFF.